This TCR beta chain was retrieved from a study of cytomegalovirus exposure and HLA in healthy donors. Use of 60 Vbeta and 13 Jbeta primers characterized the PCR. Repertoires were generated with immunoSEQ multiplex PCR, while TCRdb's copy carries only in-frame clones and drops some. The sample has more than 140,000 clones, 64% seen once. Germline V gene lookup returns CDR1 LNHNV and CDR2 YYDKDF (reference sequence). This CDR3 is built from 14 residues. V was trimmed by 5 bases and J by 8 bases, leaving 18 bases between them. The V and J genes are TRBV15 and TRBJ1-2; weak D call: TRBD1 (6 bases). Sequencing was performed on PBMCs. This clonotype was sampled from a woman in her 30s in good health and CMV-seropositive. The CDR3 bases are TGTGCCACCAGCGTCGATAGGGGGTCCTGGGGCTACACCTTC. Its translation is CATSVDRGSWGYTF.